This TCR beta chain is drawn from a study of blood T cell repertoires in COVID-19. TCRdb's table, derived via immunoSEQ multiplex PCR, lists solely in-frame clones and lacks some. The sample yields hundreds of thousands of clones, approximately 90% seen once. The CDR3 length is 11 residues. Germline V gene lookup returns CDR1 KGHSH and CDR2 LQKENI. Between the trimmed V and J ends, which lost 6 bases and 8 bases, there was a span of 10 bases. The source of this sequence is a woman aged 45-60 years who had recovered from COVID-19. The sample was PBMCs or T cells enriched from blood (not recorded which). This sequence joins TRBV18 and TRBJ1-1; no clear D gene. CDR3 amino acids: CASSRGREAFF. The DNA of the CDR3 is TGTGCCAGCTCCCGAGGGAGGGAAGCTTTCTTT.